Each of the 11 T cell receptor beta chains below was sequenced from the same sample in a study of breast tumors, draining lymph nodes, adjacent tissues. MiXCR was run by TCRdb on the multiplex PCR reads, yielding one entry per CDR3 protein. The sample includes about 25,000 distinct CDR3 sequences, 23% seen only once; the top ten take around an eighth. Source material: breast tumor tissue. These receptors were obtained from a female donor with breast cancer. Some clones in this sample may be carry-over from other donors' samples.

J is TRBJ2-6 and V is TRBV12-3 or TRBV12-4; no reliable D call. The CDR3 contains 16 residues. V lost 3 bases, J lost 2 bases, and 11 bases lay in between. CDR3 sequence: CASSFGRTAGANVLTF. For the CDR3, the DNA is TGTGCCAGCAGTTTTGGCCGAACCGCTGGGGCCAACGTCCTGACTTTC.

This clonotype was detected only a few times. The junction departs from germline at one end; a sequencing error may be responsible. The rearrangement links TRBV27 to TRBJ1-2; tentatively, D is TRBD1 (5 bases). This CDR3 region has 16 residues. The germline V gene encodes CDR1 MNHEY and CDR2 SMNVEV (reference sequence). DNA for the CDR3: TGTGCCTGCAGTTTAAGGTTAGGGGCTTCTAACTATGGCTACACCTTC. Translating gives CACSLRLGASNYGYTF.

The chain uses TRBV5-1 and TRBJ2-1, with D maybe TRBD1 (5 bases). The CDR3 has 13 amino acids. Trimming took off 0 bases at V and 5 bases at J, with 6 bases between the two ends. Germline V gives CDR1 SGHRS, CDR2 YFSETQ. DNA of the CDR3: TGCGCCAGCAGCTTGGTAGGGGACAATGAGCAGTTCTTC. This translates into CASSLVGDNEQFF.

Within the sample, this clonotype is medium-sized (0.01 to 0.1%). The chain combines TRBV15 with TRBJ1-5, with unresolved D. The CDR3 consists of 13 residues. V was cut by 0 bases and J by 6 bases, with 6 bases left in between. Germline CDR1 reads LNHNV; CDR2 reads YYDKDF (reference sequence). The CDR3 coding sequence is TGTGCCACCAGCAGAGAAGAGGTTCAGCCCCAGCATTTT. Translation: CATSREEVQPQHF. The variable domain in full, completed from reference TRBV15 and TRBJ1-5, reads DAMVIQNPRYQVTQFGKPVTLSCSQTLNHNVMYWYQQKSSQAPKLLFHYYDKDFNNEADTPDNFQSRRPNTSFCFLDIRSPGLGDTAMYLCATSREEVQPQHFGDGTRLSIL.

V is TRBV11-2 and J is TRBJ2-2; D is uncertain. The CDR3 loop spans 14 amino acids. V was shortened by 1 base and J by 2 bases, with 5 bases between the two germline ends. In germline, CDR1 is SGHAT, CDR2 FQNNGV. CDR3 DNA sequence: TGTGCCAGCAGCTTAGGTCCTAACACCGGGGAGCTGTTTTTT. This translates into CASSLGPNTGELFF.

Ten or more counts support this clonotype. This rearrangement joins TRBV2 to TRBJ1-4, with no clear D. The ends were cut back, 7 bases at V and 3 bases at J, with 9 bases in the middle. This CDR3 is built from 13 residues. The germline CDR1 and CDR2 sequences are SNHLY and FYNNEI. The CDR3 sequence is CASTRSSNEKLFF. DNA for the CDR3: TGTGCCAGCACCAGGAGCTCTAATGAAAAACTGTTTTTT.

This clonotype was seen repeatedly, ten times or more. The chain uses TRBV7-9 and TRBJ2-5; D not resolved. There are 12 residues in the CDR3. The V gene's germline CDR1 is SEHNR and CDR2 FQNEAQ (reference sequence). Trimming stripped 5 bases from V and 2 bases from J, with 6 bases between. CDR3 in DNA: TGTGCCAGCAGCCCAATGCAAGAGACCCAGTACTTC. Encoded protein: CASSPMQETQYF.

The V and J genes are TRBV20-1 and TRBJ2-7, with 12 bases lining up with TRBD2. Germline V gene lookup returns CDR1 DFQATT and CDR2 SNEGSKA (reference sequence). Trimming removed 1 base from V and 6 bases from J; junction bases left unmatched: 13. This CDR3 region has 17 residues. CDR3 loop: CSARGRLAGVVGSEQYF. In nucleotides, the CDR3 is TGCAGTGCTAGAGGAAGACTAGCGGGAGTAGTAGGTAGCGAGCAGTACTTC.

Regarding this clonotype: A much larger clone lies one base from this, so it may be a read error. This CDR3 is missing its conserved last phenylalanine or tryptophan, likely due to a read error. V is TRBV27 and J is TRBJ2-2, with no clear D. Trimming left V 4 bases short and J 6 bases short, with 12 bases between. The CDR3 extends over 14 amino acids. Germline-derived CDR1 and CDR2 are MNHEY and SMNVEV (reference sequence). The CDR3 coding sequence is TGTGCCAGCAGTTGGGCTTTTAACGCCGGGGAGCTGTTTCTT. It specifies CASSWAFNAGELFL.

This clonotype has ten or more counts. The rearrangement joins TRBV11-2 to TRBJ2-7, with 9 positions matching TRBD1. CDR1 and CDR2 from the germline V gene are SGHAT and FQNNGV. Unmatched junction bases numbered 6, after V lost 4 bases and J lost 2 bases. The CDR3 extends over 15 amino acids. In DNA, the CDR3 is TGTGCCAGCAGCTCGTCCCGGGACAGGGCCTACGAGCAGTACTTC. Its translation is CASSSSRDRAYEQYF.

As concerns this clonotype: This sequence may be a read error, since a much larger clone differs from it by one base. The chain recombines TRBV27 with TRBJ2-1, with 8 positions matching TRBD2. This CDR3 region has 15 residues. Germline CDR1 and CDR2: MNHEY and SMNVEV (reference sequence). The CDR3 region has the DNA TGTGCCAGCAGTTTAGCGGGAGGCTCCCACAATGAGCAGTTCTTC. Translating it yields CASSLAGGSHNEQFF.